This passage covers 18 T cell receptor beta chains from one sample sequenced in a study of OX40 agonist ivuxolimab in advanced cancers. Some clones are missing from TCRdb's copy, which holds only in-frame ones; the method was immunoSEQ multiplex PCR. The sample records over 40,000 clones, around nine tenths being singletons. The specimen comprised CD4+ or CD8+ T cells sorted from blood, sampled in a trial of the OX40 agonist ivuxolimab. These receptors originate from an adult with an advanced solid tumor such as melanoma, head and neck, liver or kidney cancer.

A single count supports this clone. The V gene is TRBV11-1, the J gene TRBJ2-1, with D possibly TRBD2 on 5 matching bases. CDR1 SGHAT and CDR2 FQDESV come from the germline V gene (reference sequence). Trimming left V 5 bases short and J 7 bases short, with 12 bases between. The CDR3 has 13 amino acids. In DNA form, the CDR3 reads TGTGCCAGCAGCGCAAATCGGGATAATGAGCAGTTCTTC. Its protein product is CASSANRDNEQFF. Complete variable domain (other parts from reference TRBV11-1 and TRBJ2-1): EAEVAQSPRYKITEKSQAVAFWCDPISGHATLYWYRQILGQGPELLVQFQDESVVDDSQLPKDRFSAERLKGVDSTLKIQPAELGDSAMYLCASSANRDNEQFFGPGTRLTVL.

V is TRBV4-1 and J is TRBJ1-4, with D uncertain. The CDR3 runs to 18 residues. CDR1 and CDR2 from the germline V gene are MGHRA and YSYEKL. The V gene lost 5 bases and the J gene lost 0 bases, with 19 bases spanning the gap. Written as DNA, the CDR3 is TGCGCCAGCAGCTTAAAGGGCGCGTTGGCCGCAACTAATGAAAAACTGTTTTTT. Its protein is CASSLKGALAATNEKLFF.

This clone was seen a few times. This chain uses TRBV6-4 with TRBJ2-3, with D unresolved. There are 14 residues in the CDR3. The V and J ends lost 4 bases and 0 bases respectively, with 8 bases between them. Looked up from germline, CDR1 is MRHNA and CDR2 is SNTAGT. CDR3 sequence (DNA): TGTGCCAGCAGTGTGTCGATGAGCACAGATACGCAGTATTTT. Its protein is CASSVSMSTDTQYF.

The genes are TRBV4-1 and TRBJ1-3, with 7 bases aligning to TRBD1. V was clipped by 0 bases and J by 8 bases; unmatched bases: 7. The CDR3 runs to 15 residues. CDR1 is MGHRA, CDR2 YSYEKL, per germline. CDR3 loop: CASSQERTGRDTIYF. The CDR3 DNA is TGCGCCAGCAGCCAAGAGAGGACAGGACGAGACACCATATATTTT.

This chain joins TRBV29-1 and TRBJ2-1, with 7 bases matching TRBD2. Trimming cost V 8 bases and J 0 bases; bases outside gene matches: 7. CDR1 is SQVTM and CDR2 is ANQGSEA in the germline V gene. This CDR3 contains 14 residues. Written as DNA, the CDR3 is TGCAGCACGGAGCGGGGACCCTCCTACAATGAGCAGTTCTTC. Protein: CSTERGPSYNEQFF.

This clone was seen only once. The CDR3 is CASSSGGAVEAFF. CDR3 DNA: TGTGCCAGCAGCTCAGGGGGGGCGGTTGAAGCTTTCTTT. The chain is built from TRBV7-3 and TRBJ1-1; 7 bases agree with TRBD1. The CDR3 consists of 13 residues. CDR1 and CDR2 (germline): SGHTA, FQGTGA. V was pared by 4 bases and J by 7 bases, with 6 bases of the junction left unmatched. Drawing the rest from reference TRBV7-3 and TRBJ1-1, the complete variable domain is GAGVSQTPSNKVTEKGKYVELRCDPISGHTALYWYRQSLGQGPEFLIYFQGTGAADDSGLPNDRFFAVRPEGSVSTLKIQRTERGDSAVYLCASSSGGAVEAFFGQGTRLTVV.

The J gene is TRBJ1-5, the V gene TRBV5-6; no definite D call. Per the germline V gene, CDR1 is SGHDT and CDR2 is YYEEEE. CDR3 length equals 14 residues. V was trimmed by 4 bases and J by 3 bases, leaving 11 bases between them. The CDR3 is CASSGRMNNQPQHF. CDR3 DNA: TGTGCCAGCAGCGGAAGGATGAACAATCAGCCCCAGCATTTT.

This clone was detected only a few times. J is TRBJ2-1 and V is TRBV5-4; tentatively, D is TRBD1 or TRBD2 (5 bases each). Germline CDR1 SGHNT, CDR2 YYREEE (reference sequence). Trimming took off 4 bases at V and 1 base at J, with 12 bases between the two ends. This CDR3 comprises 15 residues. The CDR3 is CASSRDGTSYNEQFF. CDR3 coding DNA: TGTGCCAGCAGCCGGGACGGAACTTCCTACAATGAGCAGTTCTTC. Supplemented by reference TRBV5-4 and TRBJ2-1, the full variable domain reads ETGVTQSPTHLIKTRGQQVTLRCSSQSGHNTVSWYQQALGQGPQFIFQYYREEENGRGNFPPRFSGLQFPNYSSELNVNALELDDSALYLCASSRDGTSYNEQFFGPGTRLTVL.

CDR3 sequence: CASSSGGGQGWREQFF. Written as DNA, the CDR3 is TGTGCCAGCAGCTCAGGTGGGGGACAGGGTTGGCGGGAGCAGTTCTTC. The genes are TRBV7-2 and TRBJ2-1, with 9 bases aligning to TRBD1. This CDR3 is 16 amino acids long. Germline assignment: CDR1 SGHTA and CDR2 FQGNSA. V lost 4 bases and J lost 10; bases outside the gene matches: 14. Full variable domain (rest looked up from reference TRBV7-2 and TRBJ2-1): GAGVSQSPSNKVTEKGKDVELRCDPISGHTALYWYRQSLGQGLEFLIYFQGNSAPDKSGLPSDRFSAERTGGSVSTLTIQRTQQEDSAVYLCASSSGGGQGWREQFFGPGTRLTVL.

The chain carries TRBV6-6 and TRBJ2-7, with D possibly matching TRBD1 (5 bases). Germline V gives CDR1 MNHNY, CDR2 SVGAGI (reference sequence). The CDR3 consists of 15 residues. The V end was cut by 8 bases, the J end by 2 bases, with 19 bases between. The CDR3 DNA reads TGTGCCAGCGGTGACGGCAGCAGGGCCCCCTACGAGCAGTACTTC. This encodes CASGDGSRAPYEQYF.

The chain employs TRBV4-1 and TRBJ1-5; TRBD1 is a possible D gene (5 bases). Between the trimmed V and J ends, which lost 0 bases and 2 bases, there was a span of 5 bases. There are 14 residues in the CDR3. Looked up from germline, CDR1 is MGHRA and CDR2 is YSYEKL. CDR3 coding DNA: TGCGCCAGCAGCCAAGAAGGGGGCAATCAGCCCCAGCATTTT. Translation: CASSQEGGNQPQHF.

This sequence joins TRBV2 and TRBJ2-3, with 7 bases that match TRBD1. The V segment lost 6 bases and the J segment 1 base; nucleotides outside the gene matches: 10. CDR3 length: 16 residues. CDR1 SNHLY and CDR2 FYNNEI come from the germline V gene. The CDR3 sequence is CASRHPTGSGTDTQYF. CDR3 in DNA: TGTGCCAGCAGACATCCGACAGGGTCTGGCACAGATACGCAGTATTTT.

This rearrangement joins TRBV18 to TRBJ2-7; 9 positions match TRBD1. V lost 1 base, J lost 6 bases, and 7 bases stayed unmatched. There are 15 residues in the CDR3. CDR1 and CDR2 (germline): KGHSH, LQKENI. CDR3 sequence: CASSPLGTGQGEQYF. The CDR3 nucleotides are TGTGCCAGCTCACCACTCGGGACGGGACAGGGCGAGCAGTACTTC.

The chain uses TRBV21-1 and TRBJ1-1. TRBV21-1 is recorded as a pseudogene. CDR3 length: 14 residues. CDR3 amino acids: CASSKGRPNTEAFF. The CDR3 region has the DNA TGTGCCAGCAGCAAAGGAAGGCCGAACACTGAAGCTTTCTTT.

CDR3 DNA: TGTGCCAGTAGTCCCGAACCCTTTGGTCTGAACACTGAAGCTTTCTTT. Encoded protein: CASSPEPFGLNTEAFF. This chain connects TRBV19 to TRBJ1-1; D not certain. The CDR3 has 16 residues. V lost 5 bases, J lost 0 bases, and 16 bases lay in between. The germline gives CDR1 LNHDA, CDR2 SQIVND (reference sequence).

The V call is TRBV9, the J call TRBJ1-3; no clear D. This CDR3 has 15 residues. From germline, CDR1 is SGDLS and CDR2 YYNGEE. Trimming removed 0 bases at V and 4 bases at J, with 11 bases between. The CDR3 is CASSVGGSKGNTIYF. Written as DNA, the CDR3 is TGTGCCAGCAGCGTAGGTGGCAGTAAAGGAAACACCATATATTTT.

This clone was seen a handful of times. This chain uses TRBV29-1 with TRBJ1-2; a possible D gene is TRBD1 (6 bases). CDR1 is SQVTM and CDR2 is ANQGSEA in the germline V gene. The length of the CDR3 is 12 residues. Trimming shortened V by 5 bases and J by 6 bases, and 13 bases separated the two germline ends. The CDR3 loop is CSVRGGKDGYTF. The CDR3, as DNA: TGCAGCGTTCGAGGGGGAAAGGATGGCTACACCTTC.

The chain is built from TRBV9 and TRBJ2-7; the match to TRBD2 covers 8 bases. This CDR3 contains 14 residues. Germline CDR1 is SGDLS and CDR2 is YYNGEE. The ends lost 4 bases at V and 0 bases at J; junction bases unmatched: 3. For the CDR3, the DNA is TGTGCCAGCAGCCGCAGCGGGAGCTCCTACGAGCAGTACTTC. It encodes CASSRSGSSYEQYF.